The present entry profiles one T cell receptor (beta chain) with its context. No antigen is known for it. The PCR had 60 Vbeta and 13 Jbeta primers. Assay: immunoSEQ multiplex PCR; the TCRdb copy retains only in-frame clones and omits some. The data contain 50,000 to 65,000 clones, more than 65% of them singletons. This sample is part of a study of cytomegalovirus exposure and HLA in healthy donors. About the research overall: Within the Caucasian-associated ancestry cluster were roughly 82% of the roughly 400 genotyped donors. Study-wide points: Follow-up analysis later connected one missense variant in DCLRE1C with trimming of TCR beta V- and J-genes. Donors were assumed by presence/absence analyses to have roughly uniform sequencing depth.

V was pared by 5 bases and J by 0 bases, with 13 bases of the junction left unmatched. The CDR3 length is 17 residues. Germline CDR1 MNHEY, CDR2 SMNVEV (reference sequence). All donors participated as healthy donors of bone marrow. The sample consisted of PBMCs. V gene TRBV27 combines with J gene TRBJ2-7, with 7 bases fitting TRBD1. This receptor was identified in a woman aged 18-29 years in good health and CMV-seronegative. For the CDR3, the DNA is TGTGCCAGCAGTCTCGAACCGCCGACAGGGTTCTCCTACGAGCAGTACTTC. This encodes CASSLEPPTGFSYEQYF.